This T cell receptor beta chain was observed in a study of T cell responses to AZD1222 COVID-19 vaccine. Assay used: immunoSEQ multiplex PCR; TCRdb lists only in-frame clones, some missing. The sample has approximately 80,000 clones, more than 85% seen once; the top ten hold around 30%. Whole-study findings and limits: After the peak T cell response, and only then, were repertoires sampled. In a largely white British group with more females than males, clonal diversity was possibly underestimated. Targets within unmutated variant regions were reportedly found for nearly half of spike-specific TCRs.

V was pared by 4 bases and J by 4 bases, with 13 bases between. Looked up from germline, CDR1 is MNHEY and CDR2 is SVGAGI. CDR3 length: 15 residues. As to this clone: Its specificity is not known.

The gene calls are TRBV6-5 and TRBJ1-4, with D possibly TRBD1 on 6 matching bases. The starting material was peripheral blood, obtained 28 days after the second AZD1222 dose. This TCR derives from an adult who received the AZD1222 COVID-19 vaccine. CDR3 coding DNA: TGTGCCAGCAGTTCCGACGGGACAAATAATGAAAAACTGTTTTTT. Its protein product is CASSSDGTNNEKLFF.